This T cell receptor (beta chain) is drawn from a study of T-cell reconstitution after alpha-beta-depleted transplantation in children. Study-wide results and limits: Expanded graft clones numbering several hundred reportedly gave rise to alpha-beta T cells about two months after transplant. One year after transplant, T-cell counts and diversity came mostly from newly produced T cells.

As it was prepared, the TCRbeta library received unique molecular identifiers. TCRdb analysed the PCR reads with MiXCR anew, one entry per CDR3 protein. The sample contains roughly 300,000 distinct CDR3 sequences, roughly 10% of which appear only once. This clonotype was detected many times. The antigen remains undetermined. This CDR3 contains 15 residues. The ends were cut back, 3 bases at V and 3 bases at J, with 12 bases in the middle. CDR1 SGHVS and CDR2 FQNEAQ come from the germline V gene. This rearrangement joins TRBV7-8 to TRBJ2-1; TRBD1 is a possible D gene (5 bases). The sequences come from peripheral blood, collected 180 days after TCRalphabeta/CD19-depleted stem cell transplant. The clonotype was recovered from a male patient aged 2 to 10 who had a stem cell transplant for chronic granulomatous disease, so the T cells may come from the graft donor. In DNA form, the CDR3 reads TGTGCCAGCAGCTTGGTTTCGACAGACTACAATGAGCAGTTCTTC. Translation: CASSLVSTDYNEQFF.